Listed below are T cell receptor beta chains from one sample, sequenced in a study of control samples from healthy donors and cancer patients. TCRdb's copy holds only in-frame clones and misses some; the assay was immunoSEQ multiplex PCR. The data hold some 100,000 clones, with around 86% observed a single time. The sample comprised blood. All receptors derive from a woman in her 50s in good health. Each CDR3 is given with its conserved first and last residue. The D gene is left open where the match is weak. Only some rows state a clone size, as once, few, many or a class for expanded clones.

size: -
D: TRBD2
J: TRBJ2-1
V: TRBV4-2
DNA: TGTGCCAGCAGCCAAGGTGGCGTGGGGAGGGGTAACAATGAGCAGTTCTTC
CDR3: CASSQGGVGRGNNEQFF

size: few
D: TRBD1
J: TRBJ1-1
V: TRBV6-5
DNA: TGTGCCAGCTGGGACAGGGGGCTCCCGAACACTGAAGCTTTCTTT
CDR3: CASWDRGLPNTEAFF

size: -
D: -
J: TRBJ1-3
V: TRBV15
DNA: TGTGCCACCAGCCTAGACAGGCCCTCTGGAAACACCATATATTTT
CDR3: CATSLDRPSGNTIYF

size: -
D: TRBD1
J: TRBJ2-2
V: TRBV7-2
DNA: TGTGCCAGCAGCTTAAGCAGGGGGCGCACCGGGGAGCTGTTTTTT
CDR3: CASSLSRGRTGELFF

size: -
D: -
J: TRBJ1-1
V: TRBV28
DNA: TGTGCCAGCAGTTTATCGGTGGCCCTTAACACTGAAGCTTTCTTT
CDR3: CASSLSVALNTEAFF

size: -
D: -
J: TRBJ2-5
V: TRBV3-1/TRBV3-2
DNA: TGTGCCAGCAGCCAAATGACACAAGAGACCCAGTACTTC
CDR3: CASSQMTQETQYF

size: -
D: TRBD1
J: TRBJ1-1
V: TRBV27
DNA: TGTGCCAGCAGTACGACGACAGGGACTGAAGCTTTCTTT
CDR3: CASSTTTGTEAFF

size: -
D: TRBD1
J: TRBJ2-2
V: TRBV19
DNA: TGTGCCAGTAGTGTGAGGACAGGGGCTGGCGGGGAGCTGTTTTTT
CDR3: CASSVRTGAGGELFF

size: -
D: -
J: TRBJ1-1
V: TRBV7-2
DNA: TGTGCCAGCGGCCCCCCCACTGAAGCTTTCTTT
CDR3: CASGPPTEAFF

size: once
D: TRBD1
J: TRBJ1-2
V: TRBV2
DNA: TGTGCCAGCAGTGTGGGACAGGGGGCTGATGGCTACACCTTC
CDR3: CASSVGQGADGYTF

size: -
D: -
J: TRBJ1-2
V: TRBV5-1
DNA: TGCGCCAGCAGAGGGGAGGGCTATGGCTACACCTTC
CDR3: CASRGEGYGYTF

size: -
D: -
J: TRBJ2-6
V: TRBV9
DNA: TGTGCCAGCAGCGGTCACGAGCTTTCCTCTGGGGCCAACGTCCTGACTTTC
CDR3: CASSGHELSSGANVLTF

size: -
D: -
J: TRBJ2-6
V: TRBV11-2
DNA: TGTGCCAGCAGCTTAGAACTAGTGATAGCCAACGTCCTGACTTTC
CDR3: CASSLELVIANVLTF

size: -
D: -
J: TRBJ1-1
V: TRBV6-5
DNA: TGTGCCAGCAGTTACGGAGGGGGGAGGGTGAACACTGAAGCTTTCTTT
CDR3: CASSYGGGRVNTEAFF

size: -
D: TRBD1
J: TRBJ1-4
V: TRBV7-8
DNA: TGTGCCAGCAGCAGTAACAGGGGTGAAAAACTGTTTTTT
CDR3: CASSSNRGEKLFF

size: -
D: -
J: TRBJ2-5
V: TRBV3-1/TRBV3-2
DNA: TGTGCCAGCAGCCACCCGGGGTCCTTAAAAGAGACCCAGTACTTC
CDR3: CASSHPGSLKETQYF

size: -
D: TRBD2
J: TRBJ2-1
V: TRBV11-2
DNA: TGTGCCAGCAGCCAAAGCGGGAGCTACAATGAGCAGTTCTTC
CDR3: CASSQSGSYNEQFF

size: -
D: TRBD2
J: TRBJ2-5
V: TRBV5-1
DNA: TGCGCCAGCAGCTTGGATGCGGGGGACCAAGAGACCCAGTACTTC
CDR3: CASSLDAGDQETQYF

size: -
D: TRBD2
J: TRBJ2-3
V: TRBV4-2
DNA: TGTGCCAGCAGCCCTTGGACTAGCGGGAGTAATACGCAGTATTTT
CDR3: CASSPWTSGSNTQYF

size: -
D: -
J: TRBJ2-3
V: TRBV6-5
DNA: TGTGCCAGCAGAACAGGGCTCACAGATACGCAGTATTTT
CDR3: CASRTGLTDTQYF

size: once
D: -
J: TRBJ1-3
V: TRBV19
DNA: TGTGCCAGTAGTATAGACGGGACTCGGGGAAACACCATATATTTT
CDR3: CASSIDGTRGNTIYF

size: -
D: -
J: TRBJ1-2
V: TRBV5-6
DNA: TGTGCCAGCAGCCCCCCCGGAAATCAAGCTCGGGGCTACACCTTC
CDR3: CASSPPGNQARGYTF

size: -
D: -
J: TRBJ1-6
V: TRBV5-4
DNA: TGTGCCAGCAGCCTCGGACGCACCTATAATTCACCCCTCCACTTT
CDR3: CASSLGRTYNSPLHF

size: once
D: -
J: TRBJ2-1
V: TRBV5-1
DNA: TGCGCCAGCAGCTTGCAGCGGGACAATGAGCAGTTCTTC
CDR3: CASSLQRDNEQFF

size: -
D: -
J: TRBJ2-3
V: TRBV6-2/TRBV6-3
DNA: TGTGCCAGCAGCCTGGGCGCGGATACGCAGTATTTT
CDR3: CASSLGADTQYF

size: few
D: TRBD2
J: TRBJ2-3
V: TRBV27
DNA: TGTGCCAGCACCTCCTGGGGTAGCGGGGGGCAAGATACGCAGTATTTT
CDR3: CASTSWGSGGQDTQYF

size: once
D: -
J: TRBJ1-2
V: TRBV19
DNA: TGTGCCAGTGCTGACTATGGCTACACCTTC
CDR3: CASADYGYTF

size: -
D: TRBD2
J: TRBJ2-7
V: TRBV7-2
DNA: TGTGCCAGCAGCTTACGGGGACTAGCGGGGACCCTGAATTACGAGCAGTACTTC
CDR3: CASSLRGLAGTLNYEQYF

size: -
D: TRBD2
J: TRBJ2-3
V: TRBV12-5
DNA: TGTGCTAGTGGTCTAGCGGGGGGCTCAGATACGCAGTATTTT
CDR3: CASGLAGGSDTQYF

size: -
D: TRBD2
J: TRBJ2-1
V: TRBV10-3
DNA: TGTGCCATCAGTGAGTCGACTAGCGGGATCGGCAATGAGCAGTTCTTC
CDR3: CAISESTSGIGNEQFF

size: -
D: TRBD1
J: TRBJ2-4
V: TRBV5-4
DNA: TGTGCCAGCAGCCCTGGGACAGGGGTTACAAACATTCAGTACTTC
CDR3: CASSPGTGVTNIQYF

size: -
D: -
J: TRBJ2-2
V: TRBV7-3
DNA: TGTGCCAGCACCCCCGGGGGCGAGGAAGCCGGGGAGCTGTTTTTT
CDR3: CASTPGGEEAGELFF

size: -
D: -
J: TRBJ1-1
V: TRBV7-2
DNA: TGTGCCAGCAGCACCGGTCCGGGGGTGAACACTGAAGCTTTCTTT
CDR3: CASSTGPGVNTEAFF

size: -
D: -
J: TRBJ2-1
V: TRBV7-2
DNA: TGTGCCAGCAGCTTAGACGGGAACGGTAATGAGCAGTTCTTC
CDR3: CASSLDGNGNEQFF

size: -
D: TRBD1
J: TRBJ2-7
V: TRBV15
DNA: TGTGCCACCAGCAGAGAAAGATCAGGGGGCAACTACGAGCAGTACTTC
CDR3: CATSRERSGGNYEQYF

size: -
D: -
J: TRBJ1-2
V: TRBV29-1
DNA: TGCAGCGTTGAAGATGGGCGGAATTATGGCTACACCTTC
CDR3: CSVEDGRNYGYTF

size: -
D: -
J: TRBJ2-2
V: TRBV18
DNA: TGTGCCAGCTCACCACCTCTCTGGAACACCGGGGAGCTGTTTTTT
CDR3: CASSPPLWNTGELFF

size: -
D: -
J: TRBJ2-7
V: TRBV19
DNA: TGTGCCAGTAGTAACAGGGACCAATACGAGCAGTACTTC
CDR3: CASSNRDQYEQYF

size: few
D: -
J: TRBJ1-2
V: TRBV5-6
DNA: TGTGCCAGCAGCACGGGGCTACCTAGCTATGGCTACACCTTC
CDR3: CASSTGLPSYGYTF

size: -
D: -
J: TRBJ2-3
V: TRBV19
DNA: TGTGCCAGAGAACGGGCAGATACGCAGTATTTT
CDR3: CARERADTQYF

size: -
D: -
J: TRBJ2-7
V: TRBV7-9
DNA: TGTGCCAGCAGCTTAAGGACCGGCGGGCCCTACGAGCAGTACTTC
CDR3: CASSLRTGGPYEQYF

size: -
D: -
J: TRBJ2-7
V: TRBV6-5
DNA: TGTGCCAGCAGTTACTTGGGAAAGGGCCTCTACGAGCAGTACTTC
CDR3: CASSYLGKGLYEQYF

size: few
D: -
J: TRBJ1-2
V: TRBV28
DNA: TGTGCCAGCAGCCTTTCACTTTTATCGGGCCTCAACTATGGCTACACCTTC
CDR3: CASSLSLLSGLNYGYTF

size: once
D: TRBD2
J: TRBJ2-7
V: TRBV6-2/TRBV6-3
DNA: TGTGCCAGCAGTTACCGGACTAGCGGGAGCTACGAGCAGTACTTC
CDR3: CASSYRTSGSYEQYF

size: -
D: -
J: TRBJ1-2
V: TRBV3-1/TRBV3-2
DNA: TGTGCCAGCAGCCAAGATTGGGTCGGGTATGGCTACACCTTC
CDR3: CASSQDWVGYGYTF

size: few
D: -
J: TRBJ2-5
V: TRBV27
DNA: TGTGCCGCAATGGGGGAGACCCAGTACTTC
CDR3: CAAMGETQYF

size: -
D: -
J: TRBJ2-2
V: TRBV5-1
DNA: TGCGCCAGCAGCTTGGGGGGACAGAACACCGGGGAGCTGTTTTTT
CDR3: CASSLGGQNTGELFF

size: -
D: -
J: TRBJ1-4
V: TRBV24-1
DNA: TGTGCCACCAGTGACTCGGGCCCACGGCCCCCTAATGAAAAACTGTTTTTT
CDR3: CATSDSGPRPPNEKLFF

size: -
D: -
J: TRBJ2-7
V: TRBV27
DNA: TGTGCCAGCAGTACGGGGAACCCCAACCCGGTTCGCGACGAGCAGTACTTC
CDR3: CASSTGNPNPVRDEQYF

size: -
D: TRBD2
J: TRBJ2-7
V: TRBV6-5
DNA: TGTGCCAGCAGCCTAGCGGGGGTCCCCTCCTACGAGCAGTACTTC
CDR3: CASSLAGVPSYEQYF